These T cell receptor beta chains were read from a single sample in a study of CD8 T cells in Susac syndrome. TCRdb processed the immunoSEQ multiplex PCR reads anew with MiXCR; each CDR3 protein has one entry. The data show around 80,000 distinct CDR3 sequences, 94% seen once. Material: CD8+ T cells from PBMCs. The receptors here all came from a human donor with Susac syndrome. Both conserved end residues are trimmed from each CDR3. The order of the fields is D gene, J gene, V gene, CDR3 protein. The D gene is left open where the match is weak.

. TRBJ1-2 TRBV20-1 SATGDGPYGYT
TRBD2 TRBJ2-1 TRBV9 ASSQRLAGGPNEQF
. TRBJ2-7 TRBV27 ASSPTGASTYEQY
TRBD2 TRBJ2-7 TRBV30 AWRGGSGGYEQY
TRBD2 TRBJ2-2 TRBV7-6 ASSQLAVTGELF
. TRBJ2-3 TRBV27 ASSFIPGGTDTQY
. TRBJ1-4 TRBV7-9 ASSSRGEVHLF
. TRBJ1-5 TRBV30 AWSVGGHQPQH
TRBD1 TRBJ2-7 TRBV9 ASSAGQGSEQY
. TRBJ2-3 TRBV5-1 ASSFEGRGGDTQY
. TRBJ1-1 TRBV30 AWSVPGYEGTEAF
TRBD2 TRBJ2-3 TRBV3-1 ASRDVAGGLTDTQY
. TRBJ1-2 TRBV15 ATAKALGDDGYT
. TRBJ2-7 TRBV29-1 SVEGQGLYEQY
. TRBJ1-6 TRBV30 AWSGRDTIS
TRBD1 TRBJ2-7 TRBV29-1 SVVQGPYEQY
TRBD1 TRBJ2-1 TRBV2 AILARDRGGNEQF